Listed below are T cell receptor beta chains from one sample, sequenced in a study of siplizumab effects on memory and regulatory T cells. Only in-frame clones appear in the TCRdb table, and some are missing; sequencing was by immunoSEQ multiplex PCR. In the table there are approximately 120,000 clones, under 95% of which are singletons. Sequencing used Tregs sorted from blood. These receptors all stem from a human donor in good health. The conserved cysteine and the conserved F or W are not part of the CDR3 here. D genes are given only for firm matches.

v_call,d_call,j_call,cdr3_aa
TRBV6-6,NA,TRBJ2-3,ASMGSSTDTQY
TRBV23-1,NA,TRBJ2-7,ATLRVDGVYEQY
TRBV7-9,NA,TRBJ1-5,ASSLGHFPQPQH
TRBV6-1,NA,TRBJ2-7,ASTSTPYEQY
TRBV2,NA,TRBJ2-5,ASSEFVQETQY
TRBV6-1,NA,TRBJ1-1,ASSDLGTEAF
TRBV7-2,TRBD1,TRBJ1-6,ASSADRGNSPLH
TRBV18,NA,TRBJ2-1,ASSPGSSYNEQF
TRBV6-1,TRBD1,TRBJ1-5,ASSEITGTGGNQPQH
TRBV20-1,NA,TRBJ2-3,SAWARDTQY
TRBV5-1,NA,TRBJ2-7,ASSWGQGYYEQY
TRBV18,TRBD1,TRBJ1-1,ASSPRGQGGGTEAF
TRBV7-9,NA,TRBJ1-6,ASSLIGSSYNSPLH
TRBV27,TRBD2,TRBJ2-3,ASSSQGLAGGLREPQY
TRBV7-6,NA,TRBJ2-6,ASSLMSSGANVLT
TRBV2,NA,TRBJ1-1,ASSERSGTEAF
TRBV11-2,NA,TRBJ2-7,ASSLNPGPYEQY
TRBV7-9,TRBD2,TRBJ2-1,ASSSLAGATYNEQF
TRBV5-1,NA,TRBJ1-2,ASSWDLGAWGYT
TRBV18,TRBD1,TRBJ2-2,ASSLGQGQGELF
TRBV5-1,NA,TRBJ2-7,ASSGVTYEQY
TRBV6-1,NA,TRBJ2-1,ASSRGTYNEQF
TRBV6-1,NA,TRBJ1-3,ASVGGTTSGNTIY
TRBV19,TRBD2,TRBJ2-3,ASSMGLAGGTDTQY
TRBV18,NA,TRBJ1-1,ASSPVGIDTEAF
TRBV18,NA,TRBJ1-5,ASSPRQLNQPQH
TRBV11-2,NA,TRBJ1-4,ASSNTGRTNEKLF
TRBV18,NA,TRBJ1-5,ASSLYGGQDQPQH
TRBV18,NA,TRBJ2-7,ASSSTGISYEQY
TRBV6-1,TRBD1,TRBJ2-7,ASKPGQGAREQY
TRBV5-8,NA,TRBJ2-1,ASSRASRGSYNEQF
TRBV11-2,NA,TRBJ1-3,ASSLDPRSGNTIY
TRBV19,NA,TRBJ1-4,ASQGPRGKLF
TRBV27,TRBD1,TRBJ1-2,ASSLQFSAGGIYGYT
TRBV18,NA,TRBJ1-1,ASSPPVLMNTEAF
TRBV29-1,TRBD2,TRBJ2-7,RPGLAASSYEQY
TRBV11-3,TRBD2,TRBJ2-5,ASSFRLAGGIIVETQY
TRBV20-1,NA,TRBJ1-2,SASRGHGYT
TRBV6-5,NA,TRBJ1-2,ASSASGPPI
TRBV4-1,NA,TRBJ1-2,ASSQDSQDYGYT
TRBV29-1,NA,TRBJ1-2,SVEGRSGTRYGYT
TRBV7-2,TRBD1,TRBJ1-3,ASSSLQGVSGNTIY
TRBV19,TRBD1,TRBJ1-1,ASSLGQGRSEAF
TRBV5-6,NA,TRBJ2-7,ASSLVPNLGYEQY
TRBV7-8,NA,TRBJ2-7,ASSSGPVAHEQY
TRBV5-1,NA,TRBJ1-4,ASSLGGTPTNEKLF
TRBV5-4,NA,TRBJ1-2,ASSLAGPGGYGYT
TRBV25-1,NA,TRBJ1-2,ASSVAGLENGYT
TRBV29-1,NA,TRBJ1-4,STRLGGANEKLF
TRBV28,NA,TRBJ1-2,ASIPPGSRKVYGYT